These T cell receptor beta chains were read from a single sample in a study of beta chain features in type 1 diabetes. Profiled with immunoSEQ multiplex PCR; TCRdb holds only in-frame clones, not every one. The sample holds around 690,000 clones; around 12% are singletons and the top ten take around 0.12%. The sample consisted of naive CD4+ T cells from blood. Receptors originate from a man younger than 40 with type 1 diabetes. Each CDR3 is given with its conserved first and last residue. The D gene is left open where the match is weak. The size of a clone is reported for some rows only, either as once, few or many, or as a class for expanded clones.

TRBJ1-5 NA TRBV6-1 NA TGTGCCAGCATGGAGAGGGCACTGGGTCAGCCCCAGCATTTT CASMERALGQPQHF
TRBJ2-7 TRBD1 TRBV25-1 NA TGTGCCAGCAGCTCCTCCGAGACAGGGTTTTACGAGCAGTACTTC CASSSSETGFYEQYF
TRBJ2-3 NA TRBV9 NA TGTGCCAGCAGCGTAGCGGCGGGACGGACTAGCACAGATACGCAGTATTTT CASSVAAGRTSTDTQYF
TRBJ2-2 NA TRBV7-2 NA TGTGCCAGCAGGACTCCCGGAGGGGGGTCCGGGGAGCTGTTTTTT CASRTPGGGSGELFF
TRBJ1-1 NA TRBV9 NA TGTGCCAGCAGCGTAGGGATAAACACTGAAGCTTTCTTT CASSVGINTEAFF
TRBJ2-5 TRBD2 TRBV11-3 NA TGTGCCAGCAGCTTAGGGACTAGCGGGACTCAAGAGACCCAGTACTTC CASSLGTSGTQETQYF
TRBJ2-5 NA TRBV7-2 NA TGTGCCAGCAGCTTAGGGGAGCACCAAGAGACCCAGTACTTC CASSLGEHQETQYF
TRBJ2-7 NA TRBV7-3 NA TGTGCCAGCAGCTTAACGTCCGGGACCTGGCCACTGTACTTC CASSLTSGTWPLYF
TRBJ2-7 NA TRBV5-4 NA TGTGCCAGCAGCTTGGACAGGGACCACGAGCAGTACTTC CASSLDRDHEQYF
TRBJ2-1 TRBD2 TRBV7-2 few TGTGCCAGCAGCTCAAGCTCGGGGGGAGGTCAGTTCTTC CASSSSSGGGQFF
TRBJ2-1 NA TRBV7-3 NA TGTGCCAGCAGCCCTTTTATTGGTAGCTCCTACAATGAGCAGTTCTTC CASSPFIGSSYNEQFF
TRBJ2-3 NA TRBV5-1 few TGCGCCAGCAGCTTCGGGCTGCTACCCAGGGGAGAAGATACGCAGTATTTT CASSFGLLPRGEDTQYF
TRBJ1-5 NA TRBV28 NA TGTGCCAGCAGCACGTCAAGCGGTCTGGGCCAGCCCCAGCATTTT CASSTSSGLGQPQHF
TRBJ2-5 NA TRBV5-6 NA TGTGCCAGCAGCTTGGTGGGCCTTCAAGAGACCCAGTACTTC CASSLVGLQETQYF
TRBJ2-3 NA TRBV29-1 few TGCAGCGCCTCGTACAACATTGAAACAGATACGCAGTATTTT CSASYNIETDTQYF
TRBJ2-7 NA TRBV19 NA TGTGCCAGTAGTCACGGAGGCAGGACCTACGAGCAGTACTTC CASSHGGRTYEQYF
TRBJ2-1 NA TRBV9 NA TGTGCCAGCAGCGTAGTTGGGGATATGTACAATGAGCAGTTCTTC CASSVVGDMYNEQFF
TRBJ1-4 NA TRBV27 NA TGTGCCAGCAGTGGGGGGGGTGGGCTGGAACTGTTTTTT CASSGGGGLELFF
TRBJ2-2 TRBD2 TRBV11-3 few TGTGCCAGCAGCCTTCGGCTAGCGGGGGGTACGAACACCGGGGAGCTGTTTTTT CASSLRLAGGTNTGELFF
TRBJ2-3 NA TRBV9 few TGTGCCAGCAGCCCCGCTGGAGGGGCCGCGGGGGATACGCAGTATTTT CASSPAGGAAGDTQYF
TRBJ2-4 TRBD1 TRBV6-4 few TGTGCCAGCAGTGCCTCGGCAGGGGGCACTTTAGGGAACATTCAGTACTTC CASSASAGGTLGNIQYF
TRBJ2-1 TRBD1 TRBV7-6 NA TGTGCCAGCAGCGGGGGACAGGGGTACAATGAGCAGTTCTTC CASSGGQGYNEQFF
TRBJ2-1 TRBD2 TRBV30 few TGTGCCTGGAGTCAGCGGGGACTAGCGGGGGGGGGTGAGCAGTTCTTC CAWSQRGLAGGGEQFF
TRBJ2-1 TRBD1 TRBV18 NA TGTGCCAGCTCACCGGGGACAGCCCTTTACAATGAGCAGTTCTTC CASSPGTALYNEQFF
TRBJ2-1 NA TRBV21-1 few TGTGCCACGAATGGGGAGCAGTTCTTC CATNGEQFF
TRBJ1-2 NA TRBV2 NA TGTGCCAGCTTGGGAGGAGAATCTAACTATGGCTACACCTTC CASLGGESNYGYTF
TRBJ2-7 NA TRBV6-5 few TGTGCCAGTCAGACGGTTACCTCCTACGAGCAGTACTTC CASQTVTSYEQYF
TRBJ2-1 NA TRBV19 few TGTGCCAGTAGTAACGGGGGTTACAATGAGCAGTTCTTC CASSNGGYNEQFF
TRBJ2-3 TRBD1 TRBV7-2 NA TGTGCCAGCAGCACCCGACAGGGGGCAGGCACAGATACGCAGTATTTT CASSTRQGAGTDTQYF
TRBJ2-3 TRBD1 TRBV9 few TGTGCCAGCAGCGTCCCGGGACAGGGGGATACGCAGTATTTT CASSVPGQGDTQYF
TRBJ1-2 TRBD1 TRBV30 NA TGTGCCTGGAGTGGCCAGACAGGGGACACCAAAGCTAACTATGGCTACACCTTC CAWSGQTGDTKANYGYTF
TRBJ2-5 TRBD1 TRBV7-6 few TGTGCCAGCAGTTCTGGACAGGCCTTCCAAAAAGAGACCCAGTACTTC CASSSGQAFQKETQYF
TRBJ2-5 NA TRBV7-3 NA TGTGCCAGCAGCTTAGGGCAGGGGCAAGAGACCCAGTACTTC CASSLGQGQETQYF
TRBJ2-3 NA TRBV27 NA TGTGCCAGCAGTTTATGGGGGGCAGCGGATACGCAGTATTTT CASSLWGAADTQYF
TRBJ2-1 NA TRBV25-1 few TGTGCCAGCACCCAAGGGGGGCCTGCGTGGAATGAGCAGTTCTTC CASTQGGPAWNEQFF
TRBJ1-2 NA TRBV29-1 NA TGCAGCGCCCGGACACCTTCTAACTATGGCTACACCTTC CSARTPSNYGYTF
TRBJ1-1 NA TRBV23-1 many TGCGCCAGCAGTGCTGACAGGAACCCTGAAGCTTTCTTT CASSADRNPEAFF
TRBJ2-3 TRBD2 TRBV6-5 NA TGTGCCAGCAGTTACGGGACTAGCGGTAGCACAGATACGCAGTATTTT CASSYGTSGSTDTQYF
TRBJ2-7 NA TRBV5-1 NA TGCGCCAGCAGCCAAGGGAACTACGAGCAGTACTTC CASSQGNYEQYF
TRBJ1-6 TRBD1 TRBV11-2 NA TGTGCCAGCAGCTTGGACAGGAATTCACCCCTCCACTTT CASSLDRNSPLHF
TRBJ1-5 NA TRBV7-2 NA TGTGCCAGCAGCTTAAATGCAGTTCGCGGTCAGCCCCAGCATTTT CASSLNAVRGQPQHF
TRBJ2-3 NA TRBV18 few TGTGCCAGCTCACTGGGGACGGTTAGCACAGATACGCAGTATTTT CASSLGTVSTDTQYF
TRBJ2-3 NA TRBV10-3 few TGTGCCATCAGTGGTGATCCCCTAGATGCCGTCTTCAATACGCAGTATTTT CAISGDPLDAVFNTQYF
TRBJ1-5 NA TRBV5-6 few TGTGCCAGCAGCTTGGATGGGAATCAGCCCCAGCATTTT CASSLDGNQPQHF
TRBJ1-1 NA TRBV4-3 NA TGCGCCAGCAGCCAAGAAAAGGGTTACAACACTGAAGCTTTCTTT CASSQEKGYNTEAFF
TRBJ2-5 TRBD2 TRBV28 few TGTGCCAGCAGGTTGGAGCGGGGGGAGGAGACCCAGTACTTC CASRLERGEETQYF
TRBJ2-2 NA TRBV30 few TGTGCCTGGACCCACTTTCCGAACACCGGGGAGCTGTTTTTT CAWTHFPNTGELFF
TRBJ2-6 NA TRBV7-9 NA TGTGCCAGCAGCTTATATCGGGTTCCTGGGGCCAACGTCCTGACTTTC CASSLYRVPGANVLTF
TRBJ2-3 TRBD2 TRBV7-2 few TGTGCCAGCAGCAGACTAGCGGTAGATACGCAGTATTTT CASSRLAVDTQYF
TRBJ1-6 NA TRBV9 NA TGTGCCAGCAGCGTAGAAGCAGGGTCTGGTAATTCACCCCTCCACTTT CASSVEAGSGNSPLHF
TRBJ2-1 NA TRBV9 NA TGTGCCAGCAGCGTAGAAGGGAAGTATGAGCAGTTCTTC CASSVEGKYEQFF
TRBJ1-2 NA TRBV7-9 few TGTGCCAGCAGCTTAATCGGGACCCTTCCCGACTATGGCTACACCTTC CASSLIGTLPDYGYTF
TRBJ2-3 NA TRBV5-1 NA TGCGCCAGCAGCTTTGGGCAAGATACGCAGTATTTT CASSFGQDTQYF
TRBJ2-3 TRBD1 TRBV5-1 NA TGCGCCAGCAGCTCAAGGGACAGGGATCGCACAGATACGCAGTATTTT CASSSRDRDRTDTQYF